A selection of T cell receptor beta chains follows, all from one sample in a study of blood T cells in healthy people across ages. TCRdb used MiXCR to reprocess the 5' RACE reads, holding one entry per CDR3 protein. The sample includes some 900,000 distinct CDR3 sequences, roughly 48% of them seen just once. The sample was blood. These receptors all come from a man aged 25-40 years in good health. CDR3s include the opening cysteine and the closing phenylalanine or tryptophan. D genes are given only for firm matches. The listing skips clone size in some rows; elsewhere it reads once, few, many or a size class.

>TRBV6-6|NA|few|TRBJ2-3
TGTGCCAGCATGACTGGTGGGTCGAGCACAGATACGCAGTATTTT
CASMTGGSSTDTQYF
>TRBV20-1|NA|NA|TRBJ2-5
TGCAGTGCTACGGGGGACAGTGGAACCCAAGAGACCCAGTACTTC
CSATGDSGTQETQYF
>TRBV2|TRBD2|NA|TRBJ2-2
TGTGCCAGCAGCCCTACTAGCGGGGGTATCACCGGGGAGCTGTTTTTT
CASSPTSGGITGELFF
>TRBV6-5|TRBD2|NA|TRBJ2-1
TGTGCCAGCAGTTACTCGGACTCCCTTACGGGGGGTAAAAACAATGAGCAGTTCTTC
CASSYSDSLTGGKNNEQFF
>TRBV7-2|NA|few|TRBJ2-1
TGTGCCAGCAGCTTCCCAGGGAATAATGAGCAGTTCTTC
CASSFPGNNEQFF
>TRBV6-5|NA|few|TRBJ2-5
TGTGCCAGCAGTTACGACGGGGCAGCGGTAGTGACAAGGCAAGAGACCCAGTACTTC
CASSYDGAAVVTRQETQYF
>TRBV5-1|NA|few|TRBJ1-4
TGCGCCAGCAGCTTAAGTTCGGCCTCATATGAAAAACTGTTTTTT
CASSLSSASYEKLFF
>TRBV7-8|TRBD1|NA|TRBJ2-7
TGTGCCAGCAGCTTAGAGTTGGGACAGGGATACGAGCAGTACTTC
CASSLELGQGYEQYF
>TRBV7-2|NA|few|TRBJ2-7
TGTGCCAGCAGCTTCGACGCCTCATACGAGCAGTACTTC
CASSFDASYEQYF
>TRBV27|TRBD2|few|TRBJ2-1
TGTGCCAGCAGTCTAAGGGGTTCTAGCGGGGGGGCAATTTGGGGCAATGAGCAGTTCTTC
CASSLRGSSGGAIWGNEQFF
>TRBV12-3/TRBV12-4|TRBD1|NA|TRBJ1-5
TGTGCCAGCAGCCCACCGGAGACAGGGACGGCTTCTCAGCCCCAGCATTTT
CASSPPETGTASQPQHF
>TRBV5-5|TRBD1|NA|TRBJ2-3
TGTGCCAGCAGCCAGACACAGGGGATGAGCACAGATACGCAGTATTTT
CASSQTQGMSTDTQYF
>TRBV7-9|NA|once|TRBJ2-1
TGTGCCGGCAGCCCCCCTGGGGGGAATGAGCGGTTCTTC
CAGSPPGGNERFF
>TRBV4-2|NA|NA|TRBJ2-3
TGTGCCAGCAGCCAAGAATCCGGGAGCAGGCGGTATTTT
CASSQESGSRRYF
>TRBV4-3|TRBD2|few|TRBJ2-1
TGCGCCAGCAGCCAAGCCAAGCGGGGAGCCTTCAATGAGCAGTTCTTC
CASSQAKRGAFNEQFF
>TRBV24-1|NA|NA|TRBJ2-2
TGTGCCACCAGACGGGAAAACACCGGGGAGCTGTTTTTT
CATRRENTGELFF
>TRBV7-8|TRBD2|NA|TRBJ2-1
TGTGCCAGCAGCCTCGATGGGCGGGGGGCCCTCTACAATGAGCAGTTCTTC
CASSLDGRGALYNEQFF
>TRBV7-2|NA|few|TRBJ1-2
TGTGCCAGCAGCTTAAGAGGGCCTTACTATGGCTACACCTTC
CASSLRGPYYGYTF
>TRBV6-5|TRBD1|NA|TRBJ1-2
TGTGCCAGCAGGACCGGACAGGGGACCTATGGCTACACCTTC
CASRTGQGTYGYTF
>TRBV4-3|NA|NA|TRBJ2-1
TGCGCCAGCAGCCAAGGTGTAGTGGCCAATGAGCAGTTCTTC
CASSQGVVANEQFF
>TRBV11-1|NA|many|TRBJ1-2
TGTGCCAGCAGCTTCGCAGCCAACTATGGCTACACCTTC
CASSFAANYGYTF
>TRBV27|TRBD1|NA|TRBJ2-7
TGTGCCAGCAGTTTAGGGACAGCCAGCGAGCAGTACTTC
CASSLGTASEQYF
>TRBV4-3|NA|NA|TRBJ1-2
TGCGCCAGCAGCCAAAACGGGGTGAGGGGCTACACCTTC
CASSQNGVRGYTF
>TRBV20-1|NA|NA|TRBJ2-3
TGCAGTGCTAGAGATCTCCCCGCCTGGGGGCTTGACCCGGATACGCAGTATTTT
CSARDLPAWGLDPDTQYF
>TRBV10-3|NA|NA|TRBJ2-5
TGTGCCATCGCGACTAGTGAGGAGACCCAGTACTTC
CAIATSEETQYF
>TRBV11-2|NA|NA|TRBJ2-1
TGTGCCAGCAGCTTAGTCGCTTCCTACAATGAGCAGTTCTTC
CASSLVASYNEQFF
>TRBV2|NA|NA|TRBJ1-5
TGTGCCAGCAGCGCGGAAAGGGACAATCAGCCCCAGCATTTT
CASSAERDNQPQHF
>TRBV9|TRBD2|NA|TRBJ2-2
TGTGCCAGCAGCGTCTACCGGGGGGTCGGGGAGCTGTTTTTT
CASSVYRGVGELFF
>TRBV29-1|NA|many|TRBJ2-5
TGCAGCGTCCCGGGACTGGTACAAGAGACCCAGTACTTC
CSVPGLVQETQYF
>TRBV6-1|NA|few|TRBJ2-7
TGTGCCAGCAGTGAAAGGCAGGGTGGAAGCTCCTACGAGCAGTACTTC
CASSERQGGSSYEQYF
>TRBV29-1|NA|few|TRBJ1-5
TGCAGCGTTTTGTACGGACTCAATCAGCCCCAGCATTTT
CSVLYGLNQPQHF
>TRBV7-9|NA|NA|TRBJ1-1
TGTGCCAGCAGCTTAGCGGATTTATACACTGAAGCTTTCTTT
CASSLADLYTEAFF
>TRBV9|NA|NA|TRBJ1-2
TGTGCCAGCAGCGTAGTCGACATGAACTATGGCTACACCTTC
CASSVVDMNYGYTF
>TRBV7-2|NA|few|TRBJ1-2
TGTGCCAGCAGCTGGGACGGGTCTGGTTATGGCTACACCTTC
CASSWDGSGYGYTF
>TRBV7-9|NA|once|TRBJ2-1
TGTGCCAGCAGCTTAGAATCGGACAATGAGCAGTTCTTC
CASSLESDNEQFF
>TRBV13|NA|NA|TRBJ2-5
TGTGCCAGCAGCTTGGGACATGGACACCAAGAGACCCAGTACTTC
CASSLGHGHQETQYF
>TRBV12-3/TRBV12-4|TRBD1|NA|TRBJ1-4
TGTGCCAACAGTTTTTATGGGACAGGGGGCATTAATGAAAAACTGTTTTTT
CANSFYGTGGINEKLFF
>TRBV4-3|NA|NA|TRBJ2-1
TGCGCCAGCAGCCAAGATGAAAGGGGGGCCTACAATGAGCAGTTCTTC
CASSQDERGAYNEQFF
>TRBV11-2|TRBD2|NA|TRBJ2-5
TGTGCCAGCAGCCCTAGCGGGGACCGGCATGAGCAGTACTTC
CASSPSGDRHEQYF
>TRBV6-2/TRBV6-3|NA|NA|TRBJ2-5
TGTGCCAGCAGTTATGATGAGGAGCAGTACTTC
CASSYDEEQYF
>TRBV28|TRBD2|NA|TRBJ2-1
TGTGCCAGCAGTACCCACGGGACTAGTTTCCACAGTGAGCAGTTCTTC
CASSTHGTSFHSEQFF
>TRBV7-2|NA|few|TRBJ2-5
TGTGCCAGCAGCTTTCGAGGGGGGTCGGTAGAGACCCAGTACTTC
CASSFRGGSVETQYF
>TRBV20-1|NA|NA|TRBJ1-2
TGCAGTGCGCCCGGGACGTTCTATGGCTACACCTTC
CSAPGTFYGYTF
>TRBV20-1|NA|NA|TRBJ2-5
TGCAGTGCTAGGGCAAGGGACGGACGAGAGACCCAGTACTTC
CSARARDGRETQYF
>TRBV30|NA|NA|TRBJ1-5
TGTGCCTGGACGCACAGTAGCAATCAGCCCCAGCATTTT
CAWTHSSNQPQHF
>TRBV30|NA|NA|TRBJ2-4
TGTGCCTGGAACCCGGGCGCCAAAAACATTCAGTACTTC
CAWNPGAKNIQYF
>TRBV27|TRBD1|once|TRBJ2-3
TGTGCCAGCAGTTTACCGAACAGGGGTAGCACAGATACGCAGTATTTT
CASSLPNRGSTDTQYF
>TRBV5-6|TRBD1|NA|TRBJ1-2
TGTGCCAGCAGCTATATGGACAGGAGCTATGGCTACACCTTC
CASSYMDRSYGYTF
>TRBV9|NA|few|TRBJ1-2
TGTGCCAGCAGCGTAGTGGGGGGCGCTAACTATGGCTACACCTTC
CASSVVGGANYGYTF
>TRBV6-2/TRBV6-3|NA|NA|TRBJ2-3
TGTGCCAGCAGTTCCGGGGCGAGGACGCAGTATTTT
CASSSGARTQYF
>TRBV12-3/TRBV12-4|TRBD1|NA|TRBJ1-2
TGTGCCAGCACCTTATCCGGGACAGGGCACTATGGCTACACCTTC
CASTLSGTGHYGYTF
>TRBV28|NA|few|TRBJ2-5
TGTGCCAGCAGTGTGGTTCGCAACCAAGAGACCCAGTACTTC
CASSVVRNQETQYF
>TRBV28|NA|NA|TRBJ1-5
TGTGCCAGCAGGGCCGTGGTCAAGCCCCAGCATTTT
CASRAVVKPQHF
>TRBV14|NA|NA|TRBJ2-1
TGTGCCAGCAGCCGTAAACAGGGGGGGTACAATGAGCAGTTCTTC
CASSRKQGGYNEQFF
>TRBV4-1|TRBD1|NA|TRBJ2-7
TGCGCCAGCAGCCAAGGATCGGGACAGTACGAGCAGTACTTC
CASSQGSGQYEQYF
>TRBV7-6|NA|once|TRBJ1-5
TGTGCCAGCAGCTTAGAGGTGGGGGGCGTGATTCAGCCCCAGCATTTT
CASSLEVGGVIQPQHF
>TRBV3-1|TRBD2|few|TRBJ2-1
TGTGCCAGCAGCCGAGCGGGGGAACCCTACAATGAGCAGTTCTTC
CASSRAGEPYNEQFF
>TRBV12-3/TRBV12-4|TRBD2|few|TRBJ2-4
TGTGCCAGCAGTTTAGCTAGCGGGGGCCGGATGAACATTCAGTACTTC
CASSLASGGRMNIQYF